This T cell receptor beta chain was documented in a study of blood T cell repertoires in COVID-19. Study as a whole: Whether acute or convalescent, the COVID-19 samples came from the United States, Italy and Spain.

The CDR3 loop spans 18 amino acids. Trimming at V came to 0 bases and at J to 0 bases, leaving 7 bases not matched to a gene. In germline, CDR1 is LGHNA, CDR2 YNFKEQ. In the study's own analysis: From reference gene primer amplification, estimates of nucleated cell counts were derived. Assay used: immunoSEQ multiplex PCR; TCRdb lists only in-frame clones, some missing. V and J calls plus clone size are reproduced from that table; the DNA served to infer D and trimming. The sample includes 55,000 to 75,000 clones, around four fifths of them seen just once. The chain links TRBV4-2 to TRBJ2-1, with 8 bases matching TRBD2. The origin of this receptor is a human donor in a cohort sampled during active COVID-19. Sequenced sample: peripheral blood. The CDR3 bases are TGTGCCAGCAGCCAAGACATGGCGGGGGGTAGCTCCTACAATGAGCAGTTCTTC. The encoded protein is CASSQDMAGGSSYNEQFF.